The sample holds many counts of the clone carrying this TCR beta chain. These data come from a study of response to subunit inactivated influenza vaccine. The CDR3 runs 11 residues. V was trimmed by 5 bases and J by 7 bases, leaving 11 bases between them. Germline V gives CDR1 SQVTM, CDR2 ANQGSEA. Each CDR3 protein gets one entry after TCRdb re-called the RT-PCR reads with MiXCR. The sample yields 500,000 or so distinct CDR3 sequences, 15% to 20% seen once. The source material was CD4+ T cells sorted from PBMCs, sampled 23 months after vaccination. The gene calls are TRBV29-1 and TRBJ1-1; no firm D call. The clonotype was recovered from a man aged 45 to 70 who received an inactivated influenza vaccine. The CDR3 spells CSVLPAVEAFF. In nucleotides, the CDR3 is TGCAGCGTTTTGCCCGCGGTTGAAGCTTTCTTT.